The 8 T cell receptor beta chains below all came from one sample that was sequenced in a study of shared clonotypes between healthy human individuals. Sequencing used immunoSEQ multiplex PCR; TCRdb keeps in-frame clones, though not all of them. Of about 1.1 million clones in the sample, 77% are singletons; the top ten hold approximately 0.9%. Sample: memory CD4+ T cells from PBMCs. Subset in this sample: CD45RA-negative fraction. All receptors derive from a man between 18 and 29 years old in good health. Some clones in this sample may be carry-over from other donors' samples.

The rearrangement uses TRBV28 and TRBJ2-6; unclear D gene. The CDR3 contains 13 residues. Germline lookup yields CDR1 MDHEN and CDR2 SYDVKM. The ends were cut back, 8 bases at V and 0 bases at J, with 5 bases in the middle. The CDR3 loop is CASHGSGANVLTF. Here the CDR3 DNA reads TGTGCCAGCCACGGCTCTGGGGCCAACGTCCTGACTTTC. The full variable domain, rest sourced from reference TRBV28 and TRBJ2-6, is DVKVTQSSRYLVKRTGEKVFLECVQDMDHENMFWYRQDPGLGLRLIYFSYDVKMKEKGDIPEGYSVSREKKERFSLILESASTNQTSMYLCASHGSGANVLTFGAGSRLTVL.

CDR3 sequence (DNA): TGTGCCAGCAGCGGACCGGGCTATGGCTACACCTTC. This encodes CASSGPGYGYTF. V and J are TRBV27 and TRBJ1-2, with unresolved D. CDR1 MNHEY and CDR2 SMNVEV come from the germline V gene (reference sequence). This CDR3 spans 12 amino acids. V was clipped by 6 bases and J by 4 bases, with 9 bases between them.

The rearrangement joins TRBV19 to TRBJ2-2, with unresolved D. Trimming left V 1 base short and J 6 bases short, with 12 bases between. Germline V gene sequence: CDR1 LNHDA, CDR2 SQIVND (reference sequence). The CDR3 extends over 15 amino acids. CDR3 region: CASSIGDNAAGELFF. The CDR3, as DNA: TGTGCCAGTAGTATAGGAGATAATGCCGCCGGGGAGCTGTTTTTT. The whole variable domain, filled in from reference TRBV19 and TRBJ2-2, reads DGGITQSPKYLFRKEGQNVTLSCEQNLNHDAMYWYRQDPGQGLRLIYYSQIVNDFQKGDIAEGYSVSREKKESFPLTVTSAQKNPTAFYLCASSIGDNAAGELFFGEGSRLTVL.

This chain links TRBV10-3 with TRBJ2-2; 12 bases align to TRBD2. Germline CDR1 is ENHRY and CDR2 is SYGVKD. CDR3 size: 18 residues. Germline trimming cut 4 bases from V and 4 bases from J; bases unmatched to any gene: 10. CDR3 sequence reads: CAISGALAGGLSTGELFF. For the CDR3, the DNA is TGTGCCATCAGTGGAGCCCTAGCGGGAGGGTTGAGCACCGGGGAGCTGTTTTTT.

This clone has just one count. The chain combines TRBV2 with TRBJ1-1; D perhaps matches TRBD1 (6 bases). The CDR3 has 13 amino acids. Germline lookup yields CDR1 SNHLY and CDR2 FYNNEI. The V end was cut by 11 bases, the J end by 6 bases, with 19 bases between. The CDR3 spells CAPRGQGRAEAFF. For the CDR3, the DNA is TGTGCCCCCAGGGGCCAGGGGAGGGCTGAAGCTTTCTTT.

V is TRBV29-1 and J is TRBJ1-5; D remains unclear. The ends were cut back, 1 base at V and 0 bases at J, with 22 bases in the middle. Germline CDR1 is SQVTM and CDR2 is ANQGSEA. This CDR3 is built from 19 residues. The CDR3 here is CSVEGAKGSILYSNQPQHF. CDR3 sequence (DNA): TGCAGCGTTGAAGGGGCCAAGGGCAGCATTCTTTATAGCAATCAGCCCCAGCATTTT.

The gene calls are TRBV5-1 and TRBJ2-7; maybe TRBD2 (6 bases). CDR1 is SGHRS and CDR2 is YFSETQ in the germline V gene. The CDR3 contains 14 residues. The V and J ends lost 0 bases and 2 bases respectively, with 9 bases between them. CDR3 DNA sequence: TGCGCCAGCAGCTTGGGTAGCGGAACCTACGAGCAGTACTTC. Protein: CASSLGSGTYEQYF.

The gene calls are TRBV28 and TRBJ1-5; tentatively, D is TRBD1 (6 bases). CDR1 is MDHEN and CDR2 is SYDVKM in the germline V gene. The CDR3 length is 14 residues. V gave up 5 bases and J gave up 2 bases, with 10 bases separating them. CDR3 sequence (DNA): TGTGCCAGCAGTCCACAGGGCCGCAATCAGCCCCAGCATTTT. Translation gives CASSPQGRNQPQHF.